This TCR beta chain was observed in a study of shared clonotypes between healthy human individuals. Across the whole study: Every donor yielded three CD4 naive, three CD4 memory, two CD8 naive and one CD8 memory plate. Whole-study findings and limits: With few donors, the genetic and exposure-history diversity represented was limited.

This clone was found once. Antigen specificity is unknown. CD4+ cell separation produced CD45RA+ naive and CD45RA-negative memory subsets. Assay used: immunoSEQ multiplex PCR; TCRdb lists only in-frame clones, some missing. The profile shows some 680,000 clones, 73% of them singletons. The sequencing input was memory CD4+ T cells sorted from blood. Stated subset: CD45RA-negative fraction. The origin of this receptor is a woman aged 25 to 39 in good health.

This CDR3 reads CASSLGQGYDTQYF. In DNA, the CDR3 is TGTGCCAGCAGCTTGGGACAGGGATACGATACGCAGTATTTT. This sequence joins TRBV11-2 and TRBJ2-3; 9 nucleotides match TRBD1. The junction had 4 bases not matched to a gene; V was cut back by 3 bases and J by 6 bases. Germline V gives CDR1 SGHAT, CDR2 FQNNGV. There are 14 residues in the CDR3.